This TCR beta chain was identified during a study of blood T cell repertoires in COVID-19 (dated by TCRdb to about 2020). For the study in its entirety: Samples covering the acute and convalescent phases of COVID-19 were provided by collaborators in the United States, Italy and Spain. Where HLA class I and class II types were available, the types were taken from metadata supplied by the sample provider, not from assay-based typing. Deeply sampled blood TCRbeta repertoires from subjects exposed to, actively infected with, or recovered from COVID-19 were included in the dataset. A freely available public database, intended as a resource for researchers studying the immune response to SARS-CoV-2, is where the repertoires were released. The material from the prospective study consisted of cDNA or gDNA derived from T cells, B-cell-depleted T cells, or PBMCs. The samples were drawn from the first 160 participants of the ongoing ImmuneRACE study and from 1,254 subjects provided by 6 global collaborators. The sample metadata nearly always contained a de-identified subject ID, COVID-19 status, age in years and sex.

Results the study describes overall, beyond this receptor: How much clinical and demographic metadata was included differed by source and by participant, and the metadata was provided uncurated.

On this clone: There is no known antigen for this receptor. Per-nucleotide qualities are absent, and no much larger clonotype sits a single base away.

The immunoSEQ Assay, a bias-controlled multiplex PCR, was used to amplify TCRbeta CDR3 regions from genomic DNA. As for the original processing: The number of nucleated cells in each sample was estimated from the amplification of reference gene primers within the assay. To quantify the absolute abundance of each unique TCRbeta CDR3 rearrangement, sequence reads were collapsed and filtered. For each sample, productive Simpson clonality was calculated by taking the square root of Simpson's diversity index across productive rearrangements. The table comes from immuneACCESS by way of TCRdb, which keeps in-frame sequences with V and J called. Part of the clones is missing from these tables; in studies checked, under half for an unresolved V gene and the rest for unknown reasons. V and J calls and clone size are as listed in that table; D and trimming were resolved from the DNA. The sample table holds around 280,000 clones, of which around 87% were seen once. Of the sample, about 2.2% is held by the ten largest clones.

Samples from volunteer blood donors who had recovered from COVID-19 were contributed by a second Seattle source. Collaborating institutions collected whole blood in K2EDTA tubes following their own protocols. For TCRbeta analysis, collaborators shipped samples in one of three forms: frozen whole blood, isolated PBMCs, or DNA extracted from either of those sample types. From the germline V gene (reference sequence), CDR1 is MNHEY and CDR2 is SMNVEV. Cut back by 8 bases and 2 bases, the V and J ends lie 19 bases apart. The CDR3 runs 16 amino acids, cysteine and phenylalanine included. CDR3 DNA is the only sequence kept; it has 48 bases, read in frame from the first base.

The specimen was peripheral blood. The TCR was taken from a woman aged 25 to 39 who had recovered from COVID-19. This sequence uses TRBV27 and TRBJ2-1; TRBD1 is a possible D gene, resting on 7 matching bases. The DNA is as follows: TGTGCCAGCTTGGGACCAGGGGGGCTTACCTACAATGAGCAGTTCTTC. Its protein product is CASLGPGGLTYNEQFF.